The source of this T cell receptor (beta chain) is a study of molecular identifiers for immune sequencing clone quantification. This clonotype has at least ten counts. MiXCR, run by TCRdb on the PCR reads, gives a single entry per CDR3 protein. The sample consists of approximately 630,000 distinct CDR3 sequences, 25% of them appearing once. V lost 3 bases and J lost 3, with 5 bases in between. Germline V gene lookup returns CDR1 MDHEN and CDR2 SYDVKM. The CDR3 consists of 12 residues. This rearrangement joins TRBV28 to TRBJ1-1; the D is unclear. This TCR came from a human donor in good health. Some libraries in this study had Jurkat cell RNA spiked in. Sequencing was performed on naive CD8+ T cells from blood, with Jurkat cell RNA spiked in. Subset: FACS-sorted CD8+CD4-CCR7+CD45RA+ naive T cells. In DNA, the CDR3 is TGTGCCAGCAGTTTCACGGACACTGAAGCTTTCTTT. As protein: CASSFTDTEAFF.